This T cell receptor beta chain was profiled in a study of regulatory T cells in long-lasting Graves disease. J gave up 3 bases and V 5 bases, and 5 bases lay outside the gene matches. This CDR3 has 16 amino acids. CDR1 is LNHDA, CDR2 SQIVND, per germline (reference sequence). iRepertoire HTBI primers and Arm-PCR of CDR3 regions built TCR beta libraries. Each CDR3 protein is one row after TCRdb ran MiXCR on the multiplex PCR reads. The table includes a few hundred thousand distinct CDR3 sequences, 18% detected once. Time point of the sample: newly diagnosed GD, antithyroid drugs for less than 3 months. PBMC RNA served as the TCR library source. This clonotype was picked up many times. These data are also associated with another study on T cells in Graves' hyperthyroidism and ophthalmopathy.

Sequencing was performed on peripheral blood mononuclear cells (PBMCs), taken at new diagnosis, from a patient treated with antithyroid drugs. This rearrangement joins TRBV19 to TRBJ2-1, with 12 bases aligning to TRBD2. The origin of this receptor is a woman in her twenties or thirties with Graves disease. The CDR3: CASSSSGGADYNEQFF. CDR3 sequence (DNA): TGTGCCAGTAGTTCTAGCGGGGGGGCTGACTACAATGAGCAGTTCTTC.